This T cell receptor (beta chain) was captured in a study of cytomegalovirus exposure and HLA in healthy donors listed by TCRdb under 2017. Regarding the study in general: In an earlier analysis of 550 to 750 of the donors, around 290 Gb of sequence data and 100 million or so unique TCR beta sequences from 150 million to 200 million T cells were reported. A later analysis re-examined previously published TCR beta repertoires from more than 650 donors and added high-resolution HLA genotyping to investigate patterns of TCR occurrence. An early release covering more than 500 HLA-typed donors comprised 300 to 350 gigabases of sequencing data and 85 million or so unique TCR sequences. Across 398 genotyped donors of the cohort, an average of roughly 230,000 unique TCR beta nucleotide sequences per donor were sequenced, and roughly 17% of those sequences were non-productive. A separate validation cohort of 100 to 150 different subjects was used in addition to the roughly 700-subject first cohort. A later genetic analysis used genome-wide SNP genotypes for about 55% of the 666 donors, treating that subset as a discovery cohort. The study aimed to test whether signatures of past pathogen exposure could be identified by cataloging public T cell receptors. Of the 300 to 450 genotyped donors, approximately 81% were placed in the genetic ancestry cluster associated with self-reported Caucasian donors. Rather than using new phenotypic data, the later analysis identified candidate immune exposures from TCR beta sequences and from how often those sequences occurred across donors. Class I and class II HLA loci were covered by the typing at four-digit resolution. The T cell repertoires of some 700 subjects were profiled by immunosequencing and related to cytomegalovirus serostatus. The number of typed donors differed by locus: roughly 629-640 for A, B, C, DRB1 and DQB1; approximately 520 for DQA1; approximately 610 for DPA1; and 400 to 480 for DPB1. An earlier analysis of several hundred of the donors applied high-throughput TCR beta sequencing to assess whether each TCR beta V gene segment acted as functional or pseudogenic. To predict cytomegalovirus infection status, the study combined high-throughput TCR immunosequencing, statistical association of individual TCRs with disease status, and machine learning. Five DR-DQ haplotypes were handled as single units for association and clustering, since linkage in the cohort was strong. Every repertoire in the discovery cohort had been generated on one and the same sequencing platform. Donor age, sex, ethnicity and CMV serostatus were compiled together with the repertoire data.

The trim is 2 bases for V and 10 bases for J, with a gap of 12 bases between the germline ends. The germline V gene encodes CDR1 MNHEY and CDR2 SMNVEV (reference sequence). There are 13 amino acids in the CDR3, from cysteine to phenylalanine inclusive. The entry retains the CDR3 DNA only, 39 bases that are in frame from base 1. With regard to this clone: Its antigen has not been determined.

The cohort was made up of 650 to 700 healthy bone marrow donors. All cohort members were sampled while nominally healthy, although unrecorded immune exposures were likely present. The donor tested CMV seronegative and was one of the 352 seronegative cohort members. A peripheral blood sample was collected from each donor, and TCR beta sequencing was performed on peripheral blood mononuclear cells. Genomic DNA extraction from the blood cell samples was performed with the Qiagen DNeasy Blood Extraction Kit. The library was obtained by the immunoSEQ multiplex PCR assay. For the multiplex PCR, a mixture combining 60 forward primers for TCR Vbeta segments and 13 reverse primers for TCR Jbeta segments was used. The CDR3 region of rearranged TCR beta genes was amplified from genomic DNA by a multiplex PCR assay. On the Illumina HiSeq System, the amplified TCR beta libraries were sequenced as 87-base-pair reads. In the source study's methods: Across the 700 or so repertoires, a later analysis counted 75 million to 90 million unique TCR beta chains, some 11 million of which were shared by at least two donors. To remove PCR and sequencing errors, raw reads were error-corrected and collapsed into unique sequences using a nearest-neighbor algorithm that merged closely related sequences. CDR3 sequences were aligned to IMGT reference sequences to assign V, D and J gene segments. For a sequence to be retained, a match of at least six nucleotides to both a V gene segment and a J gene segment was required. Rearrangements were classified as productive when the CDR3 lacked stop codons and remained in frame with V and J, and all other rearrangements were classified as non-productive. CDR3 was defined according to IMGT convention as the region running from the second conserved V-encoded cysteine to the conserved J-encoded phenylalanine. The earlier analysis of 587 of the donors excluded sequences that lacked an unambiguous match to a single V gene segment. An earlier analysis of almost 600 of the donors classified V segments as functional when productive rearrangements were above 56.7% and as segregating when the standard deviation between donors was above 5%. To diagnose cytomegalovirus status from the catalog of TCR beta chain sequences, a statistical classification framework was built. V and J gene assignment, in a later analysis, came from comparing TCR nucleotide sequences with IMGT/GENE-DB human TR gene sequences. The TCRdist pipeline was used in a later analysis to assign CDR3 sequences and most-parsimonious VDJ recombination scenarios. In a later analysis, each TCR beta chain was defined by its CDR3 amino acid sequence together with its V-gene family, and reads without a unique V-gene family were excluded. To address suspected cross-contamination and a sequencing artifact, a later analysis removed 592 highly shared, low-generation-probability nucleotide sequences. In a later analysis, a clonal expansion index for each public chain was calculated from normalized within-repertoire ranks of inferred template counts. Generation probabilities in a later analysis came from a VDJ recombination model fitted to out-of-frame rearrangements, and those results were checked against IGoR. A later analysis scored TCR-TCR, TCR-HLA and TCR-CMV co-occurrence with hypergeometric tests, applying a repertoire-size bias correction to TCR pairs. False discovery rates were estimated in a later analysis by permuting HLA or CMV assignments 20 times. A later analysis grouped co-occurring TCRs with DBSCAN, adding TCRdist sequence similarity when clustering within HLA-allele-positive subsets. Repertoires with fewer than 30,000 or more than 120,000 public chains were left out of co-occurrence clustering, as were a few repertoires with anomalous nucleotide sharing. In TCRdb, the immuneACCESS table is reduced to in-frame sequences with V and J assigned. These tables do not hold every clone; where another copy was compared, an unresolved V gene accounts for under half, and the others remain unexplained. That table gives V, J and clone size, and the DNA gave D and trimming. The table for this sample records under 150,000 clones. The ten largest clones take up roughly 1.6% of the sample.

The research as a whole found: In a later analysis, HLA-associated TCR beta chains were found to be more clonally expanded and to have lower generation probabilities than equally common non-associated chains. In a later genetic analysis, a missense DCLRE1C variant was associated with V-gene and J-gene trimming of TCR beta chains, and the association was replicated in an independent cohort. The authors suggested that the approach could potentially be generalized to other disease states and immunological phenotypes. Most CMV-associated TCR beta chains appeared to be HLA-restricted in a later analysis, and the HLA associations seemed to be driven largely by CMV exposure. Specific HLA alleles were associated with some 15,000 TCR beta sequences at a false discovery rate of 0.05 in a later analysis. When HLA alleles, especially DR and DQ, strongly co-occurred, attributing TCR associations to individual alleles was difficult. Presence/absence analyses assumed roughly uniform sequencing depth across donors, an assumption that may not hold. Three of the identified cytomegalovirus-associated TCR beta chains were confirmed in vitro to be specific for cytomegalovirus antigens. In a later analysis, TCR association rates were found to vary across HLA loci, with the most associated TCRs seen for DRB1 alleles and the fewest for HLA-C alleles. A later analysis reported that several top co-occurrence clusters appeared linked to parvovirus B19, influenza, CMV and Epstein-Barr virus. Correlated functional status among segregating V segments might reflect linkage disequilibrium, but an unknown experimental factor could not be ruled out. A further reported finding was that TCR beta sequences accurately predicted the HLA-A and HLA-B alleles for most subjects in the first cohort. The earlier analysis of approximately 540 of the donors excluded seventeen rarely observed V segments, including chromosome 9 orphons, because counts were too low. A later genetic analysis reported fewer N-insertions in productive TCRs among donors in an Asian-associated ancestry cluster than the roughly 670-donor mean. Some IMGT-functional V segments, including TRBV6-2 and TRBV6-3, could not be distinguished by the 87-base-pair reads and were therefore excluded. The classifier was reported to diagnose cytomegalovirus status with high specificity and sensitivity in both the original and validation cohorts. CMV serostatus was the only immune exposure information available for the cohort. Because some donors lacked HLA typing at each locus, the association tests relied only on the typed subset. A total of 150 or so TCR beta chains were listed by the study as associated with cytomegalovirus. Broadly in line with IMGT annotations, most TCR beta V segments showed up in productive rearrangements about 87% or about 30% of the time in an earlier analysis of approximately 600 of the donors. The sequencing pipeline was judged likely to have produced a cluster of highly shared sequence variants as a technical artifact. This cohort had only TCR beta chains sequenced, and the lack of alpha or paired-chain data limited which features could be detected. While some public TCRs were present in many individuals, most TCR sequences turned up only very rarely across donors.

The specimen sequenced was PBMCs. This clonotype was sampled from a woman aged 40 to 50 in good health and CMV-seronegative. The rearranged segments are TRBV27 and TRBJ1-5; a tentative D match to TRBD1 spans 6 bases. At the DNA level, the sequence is TGTGCCAGCAGTTTAAACAGGGAAAGACCCCAGCATTTT. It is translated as CASSLNRERPQHF.